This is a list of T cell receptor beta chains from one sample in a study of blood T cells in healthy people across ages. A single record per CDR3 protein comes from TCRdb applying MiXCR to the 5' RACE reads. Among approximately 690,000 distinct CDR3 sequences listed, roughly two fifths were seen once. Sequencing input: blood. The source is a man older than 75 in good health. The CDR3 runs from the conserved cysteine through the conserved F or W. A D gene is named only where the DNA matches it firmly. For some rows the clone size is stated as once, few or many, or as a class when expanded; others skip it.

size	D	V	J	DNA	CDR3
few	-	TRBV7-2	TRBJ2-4	TGTGCCAGCAGTCTGGCACGGGATGCTCTAGCCAAAAACATTCAGTACTTC	CASSLARDALAKNIQYF
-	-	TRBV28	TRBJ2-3	TGTGCCAGCAGTTTAGGCGTAGACCGGCAGTATTTT	CASSLGVDRQYF
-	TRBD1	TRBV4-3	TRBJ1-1	TGCGCCAGCAGCCGACGACAGGGAATTGATGAAGCTTTCTTT	CASSRRQGIDEAFF
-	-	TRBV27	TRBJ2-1	TGTGCCAGCAGTTTAAGTACAGCTTACAATGAGCAGTTCTTC	CASSLSTAYNEQFF
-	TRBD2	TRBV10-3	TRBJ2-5	TGTGCCATCAGCTCTAGCGGGGGGGAGGCAGAGACCCAGTACTTC	CAISSSGGEAETQYF
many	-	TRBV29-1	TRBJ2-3	TGCAGCGTTGATGGGGGACCCGGGGCAGATACGCAGTATTTT	CSVDGGPGADTQYF
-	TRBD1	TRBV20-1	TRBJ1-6	TGCAGTGCTAGACAGACAGGGGGAAATTCACCCCTCCACTTT	CSARQTGGNSPLHF
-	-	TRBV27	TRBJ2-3	TGTGCCAGCAGTCGGGAACAGCACACAGATACGCAGTATTTT	CASSREQHTDTQYF
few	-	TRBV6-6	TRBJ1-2	TGTGCCAGCACCCCCGGCGGGGGCGGCTACACCTTC	CASTPGGGGYTF
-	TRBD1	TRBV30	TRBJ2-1	TGTGCCTGGGACAGGGCGGGTGTTGAGCAGTTCTTC	CAWDRAGVEQFF
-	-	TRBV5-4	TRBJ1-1	TGTGCCAGCAGCTTTTCCGGGTCTCAGAACACTGAAGCTTTCTTT	CASSFSGSQNTEAFF
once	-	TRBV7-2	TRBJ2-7	TGTGCCAGCAGTGTGCCGGGACGGACCTACGAGCAGTACTTC	CASSVPGRTYEQYF
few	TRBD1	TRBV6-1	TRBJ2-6	TGTGCCAGCAGTGCTCTGGGACAGGCCATGGAGGGGGCCAACGTCCTGACTTTC	CASSALGQAMEGANVLTF
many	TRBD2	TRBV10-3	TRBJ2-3	TGTGCCATCAGACGCGGGAGGGCCGTAGATACGCAGTATTTT	CAIRRGRAVDTQYF
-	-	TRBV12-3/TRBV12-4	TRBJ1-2	TGTGCCAGCAGTTTCTCAGGGAGGGATGGCTACACCTTC	CASSFSGRDGYTF
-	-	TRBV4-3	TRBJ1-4	TGCGCCAGCAGCCAAAGGGAGACGGGTGAAAAACTGTTTTTT	CASSQRETGEKLFF
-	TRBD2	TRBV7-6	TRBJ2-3	TGTGCCAGCAGCAGAGCGGGGGGGACAGCTACGCAGTATTTT	CASSRAGGTATQYF
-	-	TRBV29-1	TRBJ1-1	TGCGGCGTTGGTAGGGCCTCATCTCTGAACACTGAAGCTTTCTTT	CGVGRASSLNTEAFF
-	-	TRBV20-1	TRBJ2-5	TGCAGTGCCCCCAGGAGGGGGTGGGCGACCCAGTACTTC	CSAPRRGWATQYF
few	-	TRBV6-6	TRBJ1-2	TGTGCCAGCCGACGGGACAACACTTACACCTTC	CASRRDNTYTF
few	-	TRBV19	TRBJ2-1	TGTGCCAGTAGTATAAAGGCTACCGTCAATGAGCAGTTCTTC	CASSIKATVNEQFF
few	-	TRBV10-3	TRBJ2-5	TGTGCCATCAGTGGAGACAGACAAGAGACCCAGTACTTC	CAISGDRQETQYF
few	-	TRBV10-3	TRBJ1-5	TGTGCCATCAGTATGACGGGACAATCTAATCAGCCCCAGCATTTT	CAISMTGQSNQPQHF
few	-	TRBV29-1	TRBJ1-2	TGCAGCGTTGAAAGTCGCCGGGGGGGATCGAGCTATGGCTACACCTTC	CSVESRRGGSSYGYTF
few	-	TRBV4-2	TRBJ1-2	TGTGCCAGCAGCCCCAAGATAGGGCAGGGGAGTGGCTACACCTTC	CASSPKIGQGSGYTF
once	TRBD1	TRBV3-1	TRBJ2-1	TGTGCCAGCAGCGGCCGGGACAGGGTCATTAATGAGCAGTTCTTC	CASSGRDRVINEQFF
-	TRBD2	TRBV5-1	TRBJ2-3	TGCGCCAGCAGTTCAACCAGGACTAGCGGCGCAGATACGCAGTATTTT	CASSSTRTSGADTQYF